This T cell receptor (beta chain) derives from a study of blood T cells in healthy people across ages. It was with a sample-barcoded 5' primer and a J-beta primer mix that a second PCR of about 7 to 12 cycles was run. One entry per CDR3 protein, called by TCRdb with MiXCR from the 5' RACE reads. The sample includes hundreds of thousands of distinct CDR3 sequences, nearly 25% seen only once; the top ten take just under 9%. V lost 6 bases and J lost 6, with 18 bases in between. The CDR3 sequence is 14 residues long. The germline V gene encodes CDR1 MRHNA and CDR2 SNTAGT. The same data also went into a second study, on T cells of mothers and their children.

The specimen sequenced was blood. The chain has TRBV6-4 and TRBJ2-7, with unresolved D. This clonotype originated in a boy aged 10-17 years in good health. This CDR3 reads CASRDRVNPSEQYF. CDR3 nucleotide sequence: TGTGCCAGCAGGGACCGCGTGAACCCTTCCGAGCAGTACTTC.